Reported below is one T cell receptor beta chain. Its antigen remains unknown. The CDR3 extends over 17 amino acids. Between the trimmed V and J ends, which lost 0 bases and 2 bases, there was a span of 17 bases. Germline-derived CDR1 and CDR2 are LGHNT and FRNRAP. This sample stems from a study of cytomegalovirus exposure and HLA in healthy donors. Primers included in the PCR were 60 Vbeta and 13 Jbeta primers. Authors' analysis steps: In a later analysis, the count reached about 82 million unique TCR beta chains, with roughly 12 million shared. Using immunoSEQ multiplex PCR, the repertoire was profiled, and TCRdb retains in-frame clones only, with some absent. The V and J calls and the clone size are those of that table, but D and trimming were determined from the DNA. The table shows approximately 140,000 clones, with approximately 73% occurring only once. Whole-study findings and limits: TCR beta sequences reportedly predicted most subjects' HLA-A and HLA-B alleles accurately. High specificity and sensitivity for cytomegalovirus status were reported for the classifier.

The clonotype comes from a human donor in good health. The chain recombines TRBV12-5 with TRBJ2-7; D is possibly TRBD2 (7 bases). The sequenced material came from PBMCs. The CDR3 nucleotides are TGTGCTAGTGGTTTGGTACTCCGGGCGGGGGCGCCCTACGAGCAGTACTTC. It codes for CASGLVLRAGAPYEQYF.